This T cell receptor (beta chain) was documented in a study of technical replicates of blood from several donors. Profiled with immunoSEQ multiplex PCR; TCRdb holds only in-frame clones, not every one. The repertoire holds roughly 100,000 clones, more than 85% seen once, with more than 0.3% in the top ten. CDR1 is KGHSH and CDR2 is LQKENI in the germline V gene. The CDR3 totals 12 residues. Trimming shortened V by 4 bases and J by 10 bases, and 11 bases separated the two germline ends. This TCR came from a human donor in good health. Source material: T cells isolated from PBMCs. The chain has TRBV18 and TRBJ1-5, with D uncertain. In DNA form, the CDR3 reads TGTGCCAGCTCACAGACCGGGGAACCCCAGCATTTT. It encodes CASSQTGEPQHF.